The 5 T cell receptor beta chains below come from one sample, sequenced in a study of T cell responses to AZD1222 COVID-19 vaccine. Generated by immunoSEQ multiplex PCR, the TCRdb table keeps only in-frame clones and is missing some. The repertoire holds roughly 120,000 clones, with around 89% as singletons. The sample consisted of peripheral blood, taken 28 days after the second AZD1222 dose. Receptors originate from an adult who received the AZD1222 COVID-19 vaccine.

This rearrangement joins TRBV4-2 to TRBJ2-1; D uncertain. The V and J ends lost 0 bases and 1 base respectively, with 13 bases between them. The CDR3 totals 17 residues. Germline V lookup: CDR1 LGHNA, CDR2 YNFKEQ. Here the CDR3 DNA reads TGTGCCAGCAGCCAAGACCGAGGCGGTTTATCCTACAATGAGCAGTTCTTC. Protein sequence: CASSQDRGGLSYNEQFF.

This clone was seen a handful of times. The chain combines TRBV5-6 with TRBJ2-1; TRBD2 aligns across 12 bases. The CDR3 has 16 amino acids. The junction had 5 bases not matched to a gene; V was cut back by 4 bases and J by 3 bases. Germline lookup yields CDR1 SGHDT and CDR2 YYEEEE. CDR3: CASSLWTSGNYNEQFF. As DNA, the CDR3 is TGTGCCAGCAGCCTTTGGACTAGCGGGAACTACAATGAGCAGTTCTTC.

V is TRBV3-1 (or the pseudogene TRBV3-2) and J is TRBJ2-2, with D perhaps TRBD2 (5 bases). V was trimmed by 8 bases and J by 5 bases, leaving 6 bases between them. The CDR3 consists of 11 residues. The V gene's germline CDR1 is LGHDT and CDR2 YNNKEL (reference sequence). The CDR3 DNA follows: TGTGCCAGCGGCGGGACCGGGGAGCTGTTTTTT. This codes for CASGGTGELFF.

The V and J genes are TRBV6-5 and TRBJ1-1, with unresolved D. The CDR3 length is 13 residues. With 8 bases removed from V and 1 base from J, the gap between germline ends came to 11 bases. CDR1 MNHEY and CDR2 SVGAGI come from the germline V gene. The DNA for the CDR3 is TGTGCCAGCGAGAGGGCAGAGAACACTGAAGCTTTCTTT. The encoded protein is CASERAENTEAFF.

CDR3 loop: CASSLARGGGWFSRNEQFF. In DNA, the CDR3 is TGTGCCAGCAGCTTAGCGCGGGGGGGCGGCTGGTTCTCGCGGAATGAGCAGTTCTTC. The chain joins TRBV7-9 to TRBJ2-1, with 9 bases matching TRBD2. Looked up from germline, CDR1 is SEHNR and CDR2 is FQNEAQ (reference sequence). The J segment lost 7 bases and the V segment lost 0 bases, leaving 16 bases of the junction unmatched. The CDR3 length is 19 residues. Variable domain in full (rest from reference TRBV7-9 and TRBJ2-1): DTGVSQNPRHKITKRGQNVTFRCDPISEHNRLYWYRQTLGQGPEFLTYFQNEAQLEKSRLLSDRFSAERPKGSFSTLEIQRTEQGDSAMYLCASSLARGGGWFSRNEQFFGPGTRLTVL.